This is a list of T cell receptor beta chains from one sample in a study of blood T cell repertoires in COVID-19. The data were produced by immunoSEQ multiplex PCR, yet TCRdb's version contains in-frame clones alone and is incomplete. The table includes about 240,000 clones, around 86% detected once. Sequenced material: PBMCs or T cells enriched from blood (not recorded which). These receptors were collected from a middle-aged woman with acute COVID-19. CDR3s include the opening cysteine and the closing phenylalanine or tryptophan. The D gene is left open where the match is weak. The size field is filled for only some rows; it gives once, few, many or a size class.

TRBD2,NA,TRBV29-1,TRBJ2-3,TGCAGCGTAGGGACTAGCGGGAGTGGGGATACGCAGTATTTT,CSVGTSGSGDTQYF
NA,NA,TRBV5-6,TRBJ1-2,TGTGCCAGCAGTTTGACAGAAGGCTACACCTTC,CASSLTEGYTF
NA,NA,TRBV5-1,TRBJ2-5,TGCGCCAGCAGCTTTAGGCAGGGGCGGGAGACCCAGTACTTC,CASSFRQGRETQYF
TRBD2,NA,TRBV29-1,TRBJ2-1,TGCAGCGTAGACAGCGGGGGTGAGCAGTTCTTC,CSVDSGGEQFF
NA,NA,TRBV2,TRBJ2-7,TGTGCCAGTAGACTGTCCTACGAGCAGTACTTC,CASRLSYEQYF
NA,NA,TRBV29-1,TRBJ1-1,TGCAGCGTTGTATTTCACAGCACCTTTGAAGCTTTCTTT,CSVVFHSTFEAFF
NA,NA,TRBV11-3,TRBJ1-2,TGTGCCAGCAGCGACCAGACAGGCGCCTTCTATGGCTACACCTTC,CASSDQTGAFYGYTF
TRBD2,NA,TRBV19,TRBJ2-2,TGTGCCAGTAGTGACCCCGGGACTAGGATCACCGGGGAGCTGTTTTTT,CASSDPGTRITGELFF
TRBD1,NA,TRBV2,TRBJ2-1,TGTGCCAGCAGTCCAACGGGGACAGGGATATCCTACAATGAGCAGTTCTTC,CASSPTGTGISYNEQFF
TRBD1,NA,TRBV5-1,TRBJ2-7,TGCGCCAGCAGCTTGGGGGGACAGTCCTACGAGCAGTACTTC,CASSLGGQSYEQYF
NA,NA,TRBV5-1,TRBJ1-4,TGCGCCAGCAGCTTGGGACAGACGACTAATGAAAAACTGTTTTTT,CASSLGQTTNEKLFF
NA,NA,TRBV30,TRBJ1-5,TGTGCCTGGAGTGTACGAGGGGGACAGCCCCAGCATTTT,CAWSVRGGQPQHF
TRBD2,NA,TRBV5-8,TRBJ2-1,TGTGCCAGCAGAACTCTAGCGGGGGGCTACAATGAGCAGTTCTTC,CASRTLAGGYNEQFF
NA,NA,TRBV9,TRBJ2-7,TGTGCCAGCAGCGTAGGAGGGGAGGCTTCCTACGAGCAGTACTTC,CASSVGGEASYEQYF
NA,NA,TRBV24-1,TRBJ2-5,TGTGCCACCAGTGAAAGAGGAGGGAAACAAGAGACCCAGTACTTC,CATSERGGKQETQYF
NA,NA,TRBV13,TRBJ2-1,TGTGCCAGCAGCGCCACAGGAGACAATGAGCAGTTCTTC,CASSATGDNEQFF
TRBD1,NA,TRBV2,TRBJ2-5,TGTGCCAGCAGCGGGGACAGGGGTTACTTC,CASSGDRGYF
NA,NA,TRBV6-1,TRBJ2-1,TGTGCCAGCAGTGAAGTCCCTAGCTGGGGTGAGCAGTTCTTC,CASSEVPSWGEQFF
TRBD1,NA,TRBV27,TRBJ2-2,TGTGCCACCAGACGGACAGGGGGCGAGGATGAACCCGGGGAGCTGTTTTTT,CATRRTGGEDEPGELFF
TRBD2,many,TRBV24-1,TRBJ2-1,TGTGCCACCAGTGATTCCGGACTAGCGGGAAGGCATGAGCAGTTCTTC,CATSDSGLAGRHEQFF
NA,NA,TRBV5-1,TRBJ2-2,TGCGCCAGCAGCTTTAGGCGGCCGAACACCGGGGAGCTGTTTTTT,CASSFRRPNTGELFF
NA,NA,TRBV7-9,TRBJ1-5,TGTGCCAGCAGCCGAGGCGGGGTAACGAGCAATCAGCCCCAGCATTTT,CASSRGGVTSNQPQHF
TRBD1,NA,TRBV30,TRBJ1-4,TGTGCCTATCAGGGGGCTAAGGAAAAACTGTTTTTT,CAYQGAKEKLFF
TRBD2,NA,TRBV27,TRBJ2-1,TGTGCCATCCGTACTAGCGCTCGTTCGTACAATGAGCAGTTCTTC,CAIRTSARSYNEQFF
TRBD1,NA,TRBV19,TRBJ1-4,TGTGCCAGTAGTACTGGACAGGTCACAACTAATGAAAAACTGTTTTTT,CASSTGQVTTNEKLFF
TRBD2,NA,TRBV3-1/TRBV3-2,TRBJ2-3,TGTGCCAGCAGCCCGTATATCGGGACTAGCGGCACAGATACGCAGTATTTT,CASSPYIGTSGTDTQYF
NA,once,TRBV5-1,TRBJ2-3,TGCGCCAGCAGCTTGGCAACCGTCGGGGATACGCAGTATTTT,CASSLATVGDTQYF
NA,NA,TRBV7-9,TRBJ2-5,TGTGCCAGCGAGGCCCAAGAGACCCAGTACTTC,CASEAQETQYF
TRBD2,NA,TRBV5-1,TRBJ2-2,TGCGCCAGCACCACCAGACTAGCGGGGAACACCGGGGAGCTGTTTTTT,CASTTRLAGNTGELFF
NA,NA,TRBV3-1/TRBV3-2,TRBJ2-5,TGTGCCAGCAGCCAAAATTCCGGGAGCCAAGAGACCCAGTACTTC,CASSQNSGSQETQYF
TRBD1,once,TRBV29-1,TRBJ2-7,TGCAGCGTTGACAGCCAGGGGGCTAGTGAGCAGTACTTC,CSVDSQGASEQYF
NA,NA,TRBV29-1,TRBJ2-2,TGCAGCTTTCAGGCAGGGGTTATGAGGGAGCTGTTTTTT,CSFQAGVMRELFF
TRBD1,NA,TRBV24-1,TRBJ2-1,TGTGCCACCAGTGGAGGGGACAGGGTCAACAATGAGCAGTTCTTC,CATSGGDRVNNEQFF
TRBD1,NA,TRBV19,TRBJ1-2,TGTGCCAGTAGTATAGATGGGACAGTCTATGGCTACACCTTC,CASSIDGTVYGYTF
TRBD2,NA,TRBV7-3,TRBJ2-2,TGTGCCAGCAGCTTAAAAATAGCGGGAGTAAGAACCGGGGAGCTGTTTTTT,CASSLKIAGVRTGELFF
TRBD1,NA,TRBV6-5,TRBJ2-5,TGTGCCAGCAGCTTAGGACAGGGGGGAGGGGAGACCCAGTACTTC,CASSLGQGGGETQYF
TRBD1,NA,TRBV5-4,TRBJ2-7,TGTGCCAGCAGCGTGCTACAGGGGGTCTCCGAGCAGTACTTC,CASSVLQGVSEQYF
TRBD1,NA,TRBV13,TRBJ2-7,TGTGCCAGCAGCGGACAGGGACAGATCTCCTACGAGCAGTACTTC,CASSGQGQISYEQYF
NA,NA,TRBV3-1/TRBV3-2,TRBJ1-6,TGTGCCAGCAGCCAAGTGAGTGGGGGGTCTTCACCCCTCCACTTT,CASSQVSGGSSPLHF
NA,NA,TRBV3-1/TRBV3-2,TRBJ2-3,TGTGCCAGCAGCCAAGTGGGGAGCGGACGGGATACGCAGTATTTT,CASSQVGSGRDTQYF
NA,NA,TRBV27,TRBJ2-3,TGTGCCAGCAGTTCGAGTAGAGATACGCAGTATTTT,CASSSSRDTQYF
TRBD2,NA,TRBV9,TRBJ2-1,TGTGCCAGCAGCGAAAGCGGGAGCTCCTACAATGAGCAGTTCTTC,CASSESGSSYNEQFF
NA,NA,TRBV19,TRBJ1-6,TGTGCCAGTACCTCCAGCGGCAGTTCACCCCTCCACTTT,CASTSSGSSPLHF
TRBD1,NA,TRBV6-5,TRBJ1-2,TGTGCCAGCAGTTACTCGGGCAGGGGGGTTGGTGGCTACACCTTC,CASSYSGRGVGGYTF
NA,NA,TRBV25-1,TRBJ2-7,TGTGCCAGCACCCCTGGGGGCGCGCCCTCCTACGAGCAGTACTTC,CASTPGGAPSYEQYF
TRBD2,NA,TRBV3-1/TRBV3-2,TRBJ2-3,TGTGCCAGCAGCCCCGAGGGGGCGGGAGGGCCATCAGATACGCAGTATTTT,CASSPEGAGGPSDTQYF
NA,once,TRBV3-1/TRBV3-2,TRBJ1-2,TGTGCCAGCAGCCCCCCACAGGGATCAGGCTATGGCTACACCTTC,CASSPPQGSGYGYTF
NA,once,TRBV5-6,TRBJ1-5,TGTGCCAGCAGCTTGGCCGGCAGGGAAGCAAATCAGCCCCAGCATTTT,CASSLAGREANQPQHF
TRBD1,NA,TRBV19,TRBJ1-2,TGTGCCAGTAGTACCCCTAGACAGGGGGGCCGGGTTCGTCGTGGCTACACCTTC,CASSTPRQGGRVRRGYTF
TRBD1,NA,TRBV5-8,TRBJ1-1,TGTGCCAGCAGCTTGGCCCCGGGACAGTGGAACACTGAAGCTTTCTTT,CASSLAPGQWNTEAFF
NA,NA,TRBV15,TRBJ2-5,TGTGCCACCAGCACCTCGGACAGACTGGAGACCCAGTACTTC,CATSTSDRLETQYF